This note documents a single TCR beta chain sequence. The antigen remains undetermined. The data were obtained in a study of T cells expressing NK-cell markers. On the study more broadly: Cells sorted as CD3+CD56+NKG2C+, CD3+CD56+NKG2C- and CD3+CD56-NKG2C+ T cells supplied the TCR beta repertoires. Seven donors tested HCMV-seropositive and one tested seronegative among the eight sequenced.

5'RACE template switching built TCR beta cDNA with unique molecular identifiers. Each CDR3 protein gets one entry in TCRdb, which reprocessed the 5' RACE reads and gives no DNA. The listing contains roughly 3,100 distinct CDR3 sequences. The study, taken as a whole, reports: The CD3+CD56-NKG2C+ fraction of a handful of donors was also led by these clonotypes.

This receptor was obtained from a man aged 18-70 years in good health. Source material: blood T cells: a sorted CD56 or NKG2C T cell subset, CD4+ or CD8+ T cells, or bulk PBMC T cells (not recorded which).

CDR3 in amino acids: CSASRKGIGPPLHF. The gene calls are TRBV20-1 and TRBJ1-6. CDR1 and CDR2 from the germline V gene are DFQATT and SNEGSKA (reference sequence). The CDR3 consists of 14 residues.